Sequencing of this TCR beta chain was carried out in a study of shared clonotypes between healthy human individuals. Clones were read by immunoSEQ multiplex PCR, and TCRdb kept only the in-frame ones, dropping some. The sample has approximately 1.9 million clones, just over 90% seen once; the top ten hold under 2%. The germline gives CDR1 SQVTM, CDR2 ANQGSEA. Trimming removed 8 bases from V and 0 bases from J; junction bases left unmatched: 10. The CDR3 is made up of 15 amino acids. Naive CD8 cells comprised CD45RO-negative, CCR7-positively selected cells, excluding terminally differentiated effector memory CD45RA+ cells.

Sequencing was carried out using naive CD8+ T cells from PBMCs. This clonotype originated in a man in his late teens or twenties in good health. Some clones in this sample may be carry-over from other donors' samples. This sequence joins TRBV29-1 and TRBJ2-1; 7 bases match TRBD1. In DNA form, the CDR3 reads TGCAGCCTCGTGCCCGGACAGGTCTCCTACAATGAGCAGTTCTTC. Its translation: CSLVPGQVSYNEQFF.